This TCR beta chain is drawn from a study of blood T cell repertoires in COVID-19. The data were produced by immunoSEQ multiplex PCR, yet TCRdb's version contains in-frame clones alone and is incomplete. The sample comprises around 360,000 clones, around 87% of which are singletons, and approximately 1.9% rests with the top ten. The CDR3 runs to 13 residues. Germline-derived CDR1 and CDR2 are SGHRS and YFSETQ. Trimming stripped 5 bases from V and 2 bases from J, with 11 bases between. Sequencing used PBMCs or T cells enriched from blood (not recorded which). This sequence originates from a man aged 35-49 years in a cohort exposed to, infected with or recovered from COVID-19 (not recorded which). This chain links TRBV5-1 with TRBJ2-7; D gene uncertain. The CDR3 here is CASRRFGAYEQYF. The CDR3 DNA sequence: TGCGCCAGCAGGAGGTTTGGCGCCTACGAGCAGTACTTC.